This T cell receptor (beta chain) was identified during a study of shared clonotypes between healthy human individuals (dated by TCRdb to the early 2020s). A note on the overall study: A couple of women and a few men aged 18 to 49 years were included in the cohort. For each donor, three plates each were used for CD4 naive and CD4 memory, two plates were used for CD8 naive, and one plate was used for CD8 memory. Leukapheresis yielded between about 0.94 and 8.9 billion PBMCs per donor. To estimate repertoire size and how much clonotypes are shared between individuals, the study performed deep sequencing of blood TCR repertoires from about five healthy adults. Libraries were prepared and TCR repertoires were sequenced by different laboratories using diverse techniques, in order to increase sequencing depth and limit assay-specific biases.

The donors were healthy, HIV-negative adults with no recently reported acute infections or vaccinations. Every donor was a Caucasian adult residing in Nashville, Tennessee, USA. CD4+ T cells were enriched by magnetic negative selection; naive cells were then positively selected on CD45RA, and the negative fraction formed the memory subset. Blood was collected by leukapheresis, and PBMCs were isolated by Ficoll-Histopaque density gradient centrifugation and then cryopreserved in liquid nitrogen vapor phase. Analytical flow cytometry was used to check the purity and quantity of each magnetically sorted T cell population. Genomic DNA was isolated from each sorted fraction and quantified by UV absorbance on a Nanodrop 2000c. Points the paper makes about the study in general: Pairwise subsampling indicated that sequencing depth was expected to affect the degree of clonotype sharing among donors. Compared with non-shared clonotypes, the clonotypes found in all four sorted-subset donors had higher generation probabilities. Larger estimated clonotype richness was generally found for naive subsets than for memory subsets. Because the study included only a small number of donors, the genetic and exposure-history diversity represented was limited. Across four donors, approximately 5% of naive CD4, around 3.3% of naive CD8, 2.3% of memory CD4, and approximately 0.42% of memory CD8 clonotypes were shared. Even with the large sequencing depth, rarefaction of the sorted-subset datasets indicated that sequencing was incomplete. Sampling was limited to blood, and TCR repertoires in tissue likely differ from TCR repertoires in blood.

Details on this clone: Its antigen remains unidentified. No quality values exist for individual bases; no much larger clone is one base distant.

CDR1 and CDR2, looked up from the germline V gene, are MNHEY and SVGAGI. The CDR3 runs 14 amino acids, cysteine and phenylalanine included. Only the CDR3 DNA stays, 42 bases, in frame from base 1. The V end loses 7 bases and the J end loses 5 bases, and a stretch of 17 bases separates them. Using the deep immunoSEQ assay, multiplex PCR amplified TCR CDR3 regions from genomic DNA. Extracted genomic DNA from each cell subset was distributed evenly across all wells of several immunoSEQ 96-well plates, and each plate was treated as a replicate. For sorted subsets, approximately 200 ng of genomic DNA, equivalent to 30,000 or so T cell genomes, went into each replicate PCR. The purified libraries were quantified using a Qubit 3.0 fluorometer, sized with a Bioanalyzer 2100, and then quantified again using the KAPA Library Quantification kit. Every immunoSEQ 96-well plate was sequenced on a dedicated single-read 150-cycle Illumina NextSeq 550 flow cell. The authors' pipeline ran thus. The immunoSEQ output contained only junctional sequences without quality scores, so filtering could not match that applied to full-length reads. To assign V/J genes and CDR3, sequences were annotated against IMGT germline references using PyIR, a Python wrapper for IgBLAST v1.9. Reads were filtered out if the reads had weak V/J assignments (E-value above 1e-6), no CDR3, stop codons, out-of-frame junctions, or ambiguous translated residues. V3J clonotypes were defined as sequences sharing the same inferred V gene, J gene, and CDR3 amino acid sequence. Percentage overlap between repertoires was calculated by dividing the number of shared unique clonotypes by the size of the smaller repertoire. Repertoire richness was assessed with RTK rarefaction, the Chao1 estimator, and Recon v2.1 estimates of unobserved clonotypes. OLGA was used to compute generation probabilities for all TCRbeta clonotypes that the gDNA method yielded from a few donors. The clones in this table, taken by TCRdb from immuneACCESS, are in-frame only. Not every clone is retained; where verified, under half of the shortfall comes from an unresolved V gene, and the cause of the rest is unknown. That table gives V, J and clone size, and the DNA gave D and trimming. The sample table shows roughly 1.5 million clones, and approximately 98% are seen once. The ten largest make up around 0.47% of the sample.

The V and J genes are TRBV6-5 and TRBJ1-1; TRBD1 is a possible D gene, resting on 5 matching bases. This TCR derives from a man aged 25 to 40 in good health. What was sequenced was naive CD4+ T cells sorted from blood. The cell subset or site label corresponds to: CD45RA+ positively selected. The CDR3 here reads CASNPHPGETEAFF. The nucleotides are TGTGCCAGCAATCCACACCCGGGGGAAACTGAAGCTTTCTTT.